This is a list of T cell receptor beta chains from one sample in a study of blood T cell repertoires in COVID-19. The data were produced by immunoSEQ multiplex PCR, yet TCRdb's version contains in-frame clones alone and is incomplete. The sample contains about 150,000 clones, roughly nine tenths of which appear only once. Sequencing used peripheral blood. The receptors were gathered from a woman aged 65 to 85 with acute or convalescent COVID-19. Both conserved end residues are part of each CDR3. Fields, in order: J gene, D gene, V gene, clone size, CDR3 DNA, CDR3 protein. D genes are given only for firm matches. The size of a clone is reported for some rows only, either as once, few or many, or as a class for expanded clones.

J: TRBJ1-4; D: TRBD1; V: TRBV2; size: NA; DNA: TGTGCCAGCAGTGTACGGGGGACAGGGAACGAAAAACTGTTTTTT; CDR3: CASSVRGTGNEKLFF
J: TRBJ1-4; D: NA; V: TRBV18; size: NA; DNA: TGTGCCAGCTCACCTTACACAGCAACTAATGAAAAACTGTTTTTT; CDR3: CASSPYTATNEKLFF
J: TRBJ2-3; D: TRBD1; V: TRBV19; size: NA; DNA: TGTGCCAGTAGGTGGACAGGGTCGGGCACAGATACGCAGTATTTT; CDR3: CASRWTGSGTDTQYF
J: TRBJ1-5; D: NA; V: TRBV7-2; size: NA; DNA: TGTGCCAGCAGCTTAGATTTTTCGGCGCGGCAGCCCCAGCATTTT; CDR3: CASSLDFSARQPQHF
J: TRBJ1-2; D: TRBD1; V: TRBV5-1; size: NA; DNA: TGCGCCAGCAGCTTGGTGCCCCGGGACAGTGATGGCTACACCTTC; CDR3: CASSLVPRDSDGYTF
J: TRBJ2-7; D: TRBD1; V: TRBV6-5; size: NA; DNA: TGTGCCAGCAGTTACTCTGACAGGGGGCTGTACGAGCAGTACTTC; CDR3: CASSYSDRGLYEQYF
J: TRBJ2-7; D: NA; V: TRBV10-1; size: few; DNA: TGCGCCAGCAGTGAGTCGAGGTCAGGGAAAGACTACGAGCAGTACTTC; CDR3: CASSESRSGKDYEQYF
J: TRBJ2-2; D: TRBD2; V: TRBV7-9; size: NA; DNA: TGTGCCAGCAGCCTTCCGGGGGGGCTGGGCACCGGGGAGCTGTTTTTT; CDR3: CASSLPGGLGTGELFF
J: TRBJ1-2; D: NA; V: TRBV5-1; size: NA; DNA: TGCGCCAGCAGCTTGGAGCAGGGCGTATTAAATGGCTACACCTTC; CDR3: CASSLEQGVLNGYTF
J: TRBJ2-1; D: NA; V: TRBV5-1; size: NA; DNA: TGCGCCAGCAGCTTGGCGTGGGGCCGGGTCAATGAGCAGTTCTTC; CDR3: CASSLAWGRVNEQFF
J: TRBJ1-2; D: NA; V: TRBV4-1; size: NA; DNA: TGCGCCAGCAGCCAACCCATTTCAATCTATGGCTACACCTTC; CDR3: CASSQPISIYGYTF
J: TRBJ1-5; D: NA; V: TRBV19; size: NA; DNA: TGTGCCAGTAGTGGACAGATTAATCAGCCCCAGCATTTT; CDR3: CASSGQINQPQHF
J: TRBJ2-2; D: TRBD1; V: TRBV5-4; size: NA; DNA: TGTGCCAGCAGCTCCTGGACAGGGGCGAACACCGGGGAGCTGTTTTTT; CDR3: CASSSWTGANTGELFF
J: TRBJ1-3; D: NA; V: TRBV14; size: NA; DNA: TGTGCCAGCAGCCAAGATAAAGGAGGGTCTTTTCGCGGAAACACCATATATTTT; CDR3: CASSQDKGGSFRGNTIYF
J: TRBJ1-1; D: NA; V: TRBV6-5; size: NA; DNA: TGTGCCAGCACCCATTTCCCAGAAGCTTTCTTT; CDR3: CASTHFPEAFF
J: TRBJ1-3; D: NA; V: TRBV7-2; size: once; DNA: TGTGCCAGCAGCTTCGATCCCGTGAGGCCCATATATTTT; CDR3: CASSFDPVRPIYF
J: TRBJ2-5; D: TRBD1; V: TRBV6-6; size: NA; DNA: TGTGCCAGCAGTTACCGACAGGGGGTATCGGAGACCCAGTACTTC; CDR3: CASSYRQGVSETQYF
J: TRBJ2-7; D: TRBD1; V: TRBV7-8; size: NA; DNA: TGTGCCAGCAGCTTGAGAATCTTTAGTTGGGGACAGGACTCCTACGAGCAGTACTTC; CDR3: CASSLRIFSWGQDSYEQYF
J: TRBJ1-3; D: TRBD1; V: TRBV7-2; size: NA; DNA: TGTGCCAGCAGCCCGGGGACAGGGGGAAACACCATATATTTT; CDR3: CASSPGTGGNTIYF
J: TRBJ1-2; D: NA; V: TRBV10-3; size: once; DNA: TGTGCCATCAGTGGATATGACAGCTCCTATGGCTACACCTTC; CDR3: CAISGYDSSYGYTF
J: TRBJ1-1; D: TRBD1; V: TRBV5-5; size: NA; DNA: TGTGCCAGCAGCTCCTCGGGGGGACAGGGAAGGGCTTTCTTT; CDR3: CASSSSGGQGRAFF
J: TRBJ1-4; D: NA; V: TRBV5-6; size: NA; DNA: TGTGCCAGCAGCCGAACAGGGACGTCTAATGAAAAACTGTTTTTT; CDR3: CASSRTGTSNEKLFF
J: TRBJ1-5; D: NA; V: TRBV12-3/TRBV12-4; size: NA; DNA: TGTGCCAGCACCCCAGGGTGGAATCAGCCCCAGCATTTT; CDR3: CASTPGWNQPQHF
J: TRBJ2-7; D: NA; V: TRBV24-1; size: NA; DNA: TGTGCCACCAGTGATTTGCCCGGTTACGAGCAGTACTTC; CDR3: CATSDLPGYEQYF
J: TRBJ2-5; D: TRBD1; V: TRBV4-1; size: NA; DNA: TGCGCCAGCAGCCAAGGACAGGGGCCCGGGGTAGGGACCCAGTACTTC; CDR3: CASSQGQGPGVGTQYF
J: TRBJ2-3; D: NA; V: TRBV10-1; size: NA; DNA: TGCGCCAGCAGTGAGTCACAGGGTTCAGATACGCAGTATTTT; CDR3: CASSESQGSDTQYF
J: TRBJ2-5; D: NA; V: TRBV7-7; size: NA; DNA: TGTGCTAGCAGCACCCGGCCGACTCAGGGGCAAGAGACCCAGTACTTC; CDR3: CASSTRPTQGQETQYF
J: TRBJ1-1; D: NA; V: TRBV5-1; size: NA; DNA: TGCGCCAGCAGCTTTGGGGGGGACATTCGGACTGAAGCTTTCTTT; CDR3: CASSFGGDIRTEAFF
J: TRBJ1-3; D: TRBD1; V: TRBV5-1; size: NA; DNA: TGCGCCAGCAGCTTGGTGGACAGGGCCTCTGGAAACACCATATATTTT; CDR3: CASSLVDRASGNTIYF
J: TRBJ2-5; D: TRBD1; V: TRBV6-6; size: NA; DNA: TGTGCCAGCGGGCTACAGGGGGCGATGGAGACCCAGTACTTC; CDR3: CASGLQGAMETQYF
J: TRBJ1-4; D: NA; V: TRBV4-3; size: NA; DNA: TGCGCCAGCAGCCAAGGGGGGCGAGGAATGGGAGAAAAACTGTTTTTT; CDR3: CASSQGGRGMGEKLFF
J: TRBJ1-5; D: NA; V: TRBV2; size: once; DNA: TGTGCCAGCAGTCCAGGGGCTCAGCCCCAGCATTTT; CDR3: CASSPGAQPQHF
J: TRBJ2-3; D: TRBD2; V: TRBV28; size: NA; DNA: TGTGCCACCAGAGGGACTAGCGTCAAAGGTACAGATACGCAGTATTTT; CDR3: CATRGTSVKGTDTQYF
J: TRBJ1-2; D: TRBD1; V: TRBV2; size: once; DNA: TGTGCCAGCAGGGGACAATCCGGGACAGGGGGCTCTAACTATGGCTACACCTTC; CDR3: CASRGQSGTGGSNYGYTF
J: TRBJ1-1; D: TRBD1; V: TRBV7-9; size: NA; DNA: TGTGTGGGCCACAGGGGCATGAACACTGAAGCTTTCTTT; CDR3: CVGHRGMNTEAFF
J: TRBJ2-1; D: NA; V: TRBV7-2; size: NA; DNA: TGTGCCAGCAGCTTCCCAGCGGCGGGGGCTTCTGAGCAGTTCTTC; CDR3: CASSFPAAGASEQFF
J: TRBJ2-2; D: TRBD1; V: TRBV19; size: NA; DNA: TGTGCCAGTAGAACCGGGACAGGGGGCTTAGCCGGGGAGCTGTTTTTT; CDR3: CASRTGTGGLAGELFF
J: TRBJ1-2; D: TRBD1; V: TRBV18; size: NA; DNA: TGTGCCAGCTCACAAATACGGACAGGGACCATTCTCTATGGCTACACCTTC; CDR3: CASSQIRTGTILYGYTF
J: TRBJ1-1; D: NA; V: TRBV12-3/TRBV12-4; size: once; DNA: TGTGCCAGCAGGGGGACGGCGGGGGCTGAAGCTTTCTTT; CDR3: CASRGTAGAEAFF
J: TRBJ2-2; D: NA; V: TRBV4-1; size: NA; DNA: TGCGCCAGCAGCCAAGATAGATCTTGGGGCGCCACGAACACCGGGGAGCTGTTTTTT; CDR3: CASSQDRSWGATNTGELFF
J: TRBJ2-3; D: TRBD2; V: TRBV6-1; size: NA; DNA: TGTGCCAGCAGTGAGGGACTAGCGTTCTCAGATACGCAGTATTTT; CDR3: CASSEGLAFSDTQYF
J: TRBJ2-2; D: NA; V: TRBV7-6; size: NA; DNA: TGTGCCAGCAGCCGCAGCGTCACCGGGGAGCTGTTTTTT; CDR3: CASSRSVTGELFF
J: TRBJ2-5; D: NA; V: TRBV19; size: once; DNA: TGTGCCAGTGGAGGGGGCGCAGTGGGCGAGACCCAGTACTTC; CDR3: CASGGGAVGETQYF
J: TRBJ1-1; D: NA; V: TRBV3-1/TRBV3-2; size: NA; DNA: TGTGCCAGCAGCCCCGGGACGGGGGAGTGGAGCACTGAAGCTTTCTTT; CDR3: CASSPGTGEWSTEAFF
J: TRBJ1-6; D: NA; V: TRBV4-2; size: NA; DNA: TGTGCCAGCAGCCCCGGACAAGCCTATAATTCACCCCTCCACTTT; CDR3: CASSPGQAYNSPLHF
J: TRBJ2-7; D: TRBD1; V: TRBV27; size: NA; DNA: TGTGCCAGCAGGCCGGGACAGGGTGGATACGAGCAGTACTTC; CDR3: CASRPGQGGYEQYF
J: TRBJ2-3; D: NA; V: TRBV4-2; size: NA; DNA: TGTGCCAGCAGCCAAGCGGTAGGGGGACACACAGATACGCAGTATTTT; CDR3: CASSQAVGGHTDTQYF
J: TRBJ2-7; D: TRBD2; V: TRBV13; size: NA; DNA: TGTGCCAGCAGCGAAACTAGCGGGGGAGGCTACGAGCAGTACTTC; CDR3: CASSETSGGGYEQYF
J: TRBJ2-1; D: TRBD1; V: TRBV9; size: NA; DNA: TGTGCCAGCAGCGCCGGGACAGGGGGCTTCAATGAGCAGTTCTTC; CDR3: CASSAGTGGFNEQFF
J: TRBJ1-2; D: TRBD1; V: TRBV19; size: NA; DNA: TGTGCCAGTGCCGACAGGGCTAATGGCTACACCTTC; CDR3: CASADRANGYTF
J: TRBJ1-1; D: NA; V: TRBV28; size: NA; DNA: TGTGCCAGCAGTTTAGTCCGGGTTAACACTGAAGCTTTCTTT; CDR3: CASSLVRVNTEAFF
J: TRBJ1-1; D: TRBD1; V: TRBV7-6; size: NA; DNA: TGTGCCAGCAGCTTACCGACAGGGCTGAACACTGAAGCTTTCTTT; CDR3: CASSLPTGLNTEAFF
J: TRBJ1-1; D: NA; V: TRBV12-3/TRBV12-4; size: few; DNA: TGTGCCAGCAGCCGCAGAGGGAACACTGAAGCTTTCTTT; CDR3: CASSRRGNTEAFF
J: TRBJ1-2; D: NA; V: TRBV14; size: NA; DNA: TGTGCCAGCAGCCAAATTAACAGGGCACCCCGTGGCTACACCTTC; CDR3: CASSQINRAPRGYTF
J: TRBJ1-2; D: TRBD1; V: TRBV2; size: NA; DNA: TGTGCCAGCAGCCCGGGACAGGGGGCAGTTGGCTATGGCTACACCTTC; CDR3: CASSPGQGAVGYGYTF